The 31 T cell receptor beta chains in this list originate from one sample, sequenced in a study of circulating CD8 cells and anti-PD-1 response in melanoma. TCR libraries were prepared from around 15 ng of total RNA with the QIAseq Immune Repertoire TCR panel. TCRdb reprocessed the reads with MiXCR, giving one entry per CDR3 protein. The sample holds approximately 960 distinct CDR3 sequences, roughly 8% seen once. Live CD3+CD8+TCRalphabeta+ cells were sorted into four subsets by PD-1 and/or TIGIT. Sequenced material: CD8+ T cells from PBMCs, taken at baseline or after one month of anti-PD-1 therapy (not recorded which). Receptor source: a human donor with melanoma.

By its share, this clonotype is medium-sized (0.01 to 0.1%). The rearrangement joins TRBV28 to TRBJ2-7; 7 bases line up with TRBD1. The germline V gene encodes CDR1 MDHEN and CDR2 SYDVKM. The CDR3 has 14 amino acids. V was pared by 8 bases and J by 3 bases, with 10 bases of the junction left unmatched. The DNA of the CDR3 is TGTGCCAGCGGATTGGGACAGAACCTCTACGAGCAGTACTTC. Residues: CASGLGQNLYEQYF.

This clonotype has a handful of counts. A read error may produce the germline difference seen at one junction end. The V call is TRBV19, the J call TRBJ2-2; 10 positions agree with TRBD2. Germline V lookup: CDR1 LNHDA, CDR2 SQIVND (reference sequence). The CDR3 sequence is 16 residues long. The CDR3 DNA reads as TGTGCCAGTACCCCGGAGAGCGGGAGGGCAACCGGGGAGCTGTCTTTT. It yields the protein CASTPESGRATGELSF.

The CDR3 is CASSQEMAGGSYEQYF. Written as DNA, the CDR3 is TGTGCCAGCAGCCAAGAAATGGCGGGAGGGTCCTACGAGCAGTACTTC. V usage is TRBV3-1 and J usage is TRBJ2-7; TRBD2 matches at 9 bases. Looked up from germline, CDR1 is LGHDT and CDR2 is YNNKEL (reference sequence). There are 16 residues in the CDR3. Trimming cost V 0 bases and J 1 base; bases outside gene matches: 4.

This clonotype was counted only a few times. A much larger clone differs from this one at a single base, so this may be a read error. The final CDR3 position lacks the conserved phenylalanine or tryptophan, pointing to a likely read error. The chain links TRBV15 to TRBJ2-7; D perhaps matches TRBD1 (6 bases). This CDR3 region has 12 residues. Germline lookup yields CDR1 LNHNV and CDR2 YYDKDF (reference sequence). With 6 bases removed from V and 1 base from J, the gap between germline ends came to 7 bases. The CDR3: CATRQGSYEQYL. The CDR3 nucleotides read TGTGCCACCAGACAGGGATCCTACGAGCAGTACCTC.

By share, this clonotype ranks as medium-sized. The chain couples TRBV27 to TRBJ1-2, with D perhaps TRBD1 (5 bases). Germline V gene sequence: CDR1 MNHEY, CDR2 SMNVEV (reference sequence). V was clipped by 8 bases and J by 6 bases, with 7 bases between them. The CDR3 is made up of 10 amino acids. CDR3 amino acids: CASGRDGYTF. DNA of the CDR3: TGTGCCAGCGGCAGGGATGGCTACACCTTC.

This clonotype is classed as medium-sized. The CDR3 is CASSMYPSDYEQYF. In DNA, the CDR3 is TGTGCCAGTAGTATGTATCCTAGCGACTACGAGCAGTACTTC. This chain uses TRBV19 with TRBJ2-7, with D tentatively TRBD2 (6 bases). The CDR3 is made up of 14 amino acids. The V end lost 3 bases, the J end lost 3 bases, and 12 bases lay between the germline ends. Germline V gives CDR1 LNHDA, CDR2 SQIVND (reference sequence).

By share, this clonotype counts as medium-sized. CDR3 residues: CASSYGIRSSYNEQFF. The CDR3, as DNA: TGTGCCAGCAGTTACGGGATTCGCAGCTCCTACAATGAGCAGTTCTTC. V gene TRBV28 combines with J gene TRBJ2-1, with a tentative D call TRBD2 (5 bases). The CDR3 is made up of 16 amino acids. V lost 4 bases, J lost 0 bases, and 13 bases lay in between. Germline V gene sequence: CDR1 MDHEN, CDR2 SYDVKM.

This clonotype is classed as large. The chain carries TRBV7-9 and TRBJ2-7; 7 bases line up with TRBD1. Germline CDR1 SEHNR, CDR2 FQNEAQ (reference sequence). This CDR3 is built from 14 residues. V lost 2 bases to trimming and J lost 5 bases; unmatched junction nucleotides: 6. CDR3 DNA: TGTGCCAGCAGCTTAAAGGGGGCGAGGAACGAGCAGTACTTC. It codes for CASSLKGARNEQYF.

By frequency in the sample, this clonotype is large. This chain uses TRBV24-1 with TRBJ2-1; 12 nucleotides align to TRBD2. Germline loops: CDR1 KGHDR, CDR2 SFDVKD. The length of the CDR3 is 18 residues. The J segment lost 2 bases and the V segment lost 11 bases, leaving 15 bases of the junction unmatched. CDR3 coding DNA: TGTGCCATCGCCTCGCCTAGCGGGAGGGCTGGGACCTACAATGAGCAGTTCTTC. It encodes CAIASPSGRAGTYNEQFF.

This clonotype came up a few times. V is TRBV13 and J is TRBJ2-1; perhaps TRBD1 as D (6 bases). Trimming left V 2 bases short and J 5 bases short, with 7 bases between. CDR1 PRHDT and CDR2 FYEKMQ come from the germline V gene (reference sequence). This CDR3 has 13 residues. CDR3 amino acids: CASSLWTDNEQFF. In DNA, the CDR3 is TGTGCCAGCAGCTTATGGACAGACAATGAGCAGTTCTTC. Full variable domain (remainder filled in from reference TRBV13 and TRBJ2-1): AAGVIQSPRHLIKEKRETATLKCYPIPRHDTVYWYQQGPGQDPQFLISFYEKMQSDKGSIPDRFSAQQFSDYHSELNMSSLELGDSALYFCASSLWTDNEQFFGPGTRLTVL.

Relative to its sample, this clonotype is large (0.1 to 1%). The genes are TRBV6-5 and TRBJ2-7; D is possibly TRBD1 or TRBD2 (5 bases each). The CDR3 sequence is 14 residues long. Germline values: CDR1 MNHEY, CDR2 SVGAGI. Trimming took 0 bases from V and 2 from J, leaving 8 bases between them. The CDR3 region is CASSYSGPTYEQYF. The CDR3 bases are TGTGCCAGCAGTTACTCGGGACCAACCTACGAGCAGTACTTC.

This clonotype ranks as medium-sized. CDR3 in DNA: TGTGCCAGCAGCCCGGGGCCCCTCGAGCAGTACTTC. Encoded protein: CASSPGPLEQYF. The genes are TRBV2 and TRBJ2-7; D possibly uses TRBD1 or TRBD2 (5 bases each). V lost 6 bases to trimming and J lost 6 bases, with 12 bases between them. CDR1 SNHLY and CDR2 FYNNEI come from the germline V gene. The CDR3 runs 12 residues. Full variable domain (outside the CDR3, taken from reference TRBV2 and TRBJ2-7): EPEVTQTPSHQVTQMGQEVILRCVPISNHLYFYWYRQILGQKVEFLVSFYNNEISEKSEIFDDQFSVERPDGSNFTLKIRSTKLEDSAMYFCASSPGPLEQYFGPGTRLTVT.

The chain uses TRBV28 and TRBJ1-5, with D possibly matching TRBD1 (5 bases). The ends were cut back, 1 base at V and 5 bases at J, with 12 bases in the middle. CDR1 is MDHEN, CDR2 SYDVKM, per germline. This CDR3 spans 15 amino acids. The CDR3 DNA reads as TGTGCCAGCAGTTTATTAGCCAGGGCGGATCAGCCCCAGCATTTT. Amino acid sequence: CASSLLARADQPQHF.

This clonotype is large (0.1 to 1%) in the sample. The rearrangement uses TRBV20-1 and TRBJ2-7; D perhaps matches TRBD2 (7 bases). V was trimmed by 2 bases and J by 7 bases, leaving 18 bases between them. The CDR3 runs to 14 residues. Looked up from germline, CDR1 is DFQATT and CDR2 is SNEGSKA (reference sequence). CDR3 sequence (DNA): TGCAGTGCTAGACCCCGACTAGCTACAGGGGAGCAGTACTTC. Protein product: CSARPRLATGEQYF.

This clonotype qualifies as medium-sized. The chain is built from TRBV27 and TRBJ2-7; unclear D gene. The CDR3 is made up of 14 amino acids. V was pared by 5 bases and J by 3 bases, with 14 bases between. Germline V CDR1 and CDR2: MNHEY, SMNVEV (reference sequence). CDR3 region: CASSPLSGGYEQYF. In DNA, the CDR3 is TGTGCCAGCAGTCCCCTCTCGGGCGGCTACGAGCAGTACTTC.

This clonotype was counted only a few times. This clone may be a read error of a much larger clone one base away. The genes are TRBV4-3 and TRBJ2-5, with D uncertain. CDR3 length equals 15 residues. V was trimmed by 4 bases and J by 5 bases, leaving 17 bases between them. The germline CDR1 and CDR2 sequences are LGHNA and YSLEER. CDR3 protein: CASSRDPVPHETQYF. CDR3 DNA: TGCGCCAGCAGCCGAGATCCAGTACCACACGAGACCCAGTACTTC.

This clonotype is judged large. The V and J genes are TRBV3-1 and TRBJ2-1; 10 bases line up with TRBD1. CDR1 LGHDT and CDR2 YNNKEL come from the germline V gene (reference sequence). This CDR3 has 18 amino acids. With V trimmed by 0 bases and J by 2 bases, 7 bases remained unmatched. The CDR3, as DNA: TGTGCCAGCAGCCAAGATTACGGGGACAGGGGACCCTACAATGAGCAGTTCTTC. This encodes CASSQDYGDRGPYNEQFF.

By its share, this clonotype is medium-sized (0.01 to 0.1%). The chain couples TRBV5-1 to TRBJ2-5; D is unresolved. V was trimmed by 0 bases and J by 4 bases, leaving 7 bases between them. CDR1 is SGHRS, CDR2 YFSETQ, per germline. The CDR3 has 13 amino acids. CDR3 region: CASSLGLGETQYF. DNA for the CDR3: TGCGCCAGCAGCTTGGGACTTGGAGAGACCCAGTACTTC. Based on the CDR3 plus reference TRBV5-1 and TRBJ2-5, the full variable domain is KAGVTQTPRYLIKTRGQQVTLSCSPISGHRSVSWYQQTPGQGLQFLFEYFSETQRNKGNFPGRFSGRQFSNSRSEMNVSTLELGDSALYLCASSLGLGETQYFGPGTRLLVL.

In its sample, this clonotype ranks as large. The V gene is TRBV27, the J gene TRBJ2-7, with D unclear. Germline values: CDR1 MNHEY, CDR2 SMNVEV (reference sequence). There are 12 residues in the CDR3. Deletions cut 6 bases from V and 6 bases from J, with 12 bases between. The CDR3 is CASSLSVGEQYF. The CDR3 DNA follows: TGTGCCAGCAGCCTCTCAGTGGGCGAGCAGTACTTC.

This clonotype ranks as medium-sized. J is TRBJ2-7 and V is TRBV4-3; D is tentatively TRBD1 or TRBD2 (5 bases each). CDR3 length: 15 amino acids. The V gene's germline CDR1 is LGHNA and CDR2 YSLEER. The ends were cut back, 4 bases at V and 2 bases at J, with 15 bases in the middle. The CDR3 DNA is TGCGCCAGCAGCCCCTGGGGCCAGGGAGCCTACGAGCAGTACTTC. As protein: CASSPWGQGAYEQYF.

By sample fraction, this clonotype is medium-sized. The genes are TRBV28 and TRBJ2-5; no reliable D call. Germline-derived CDR1 and CDR2 are MDHEN and SYDVKM. The V and J ends lost 4 bases and 2 bases respectively, with 8 bases between them. The CDR3 contains 13 residues. The CDR3 protein is CASSSPEQETQYF. In nucleotides, the CDR3 is TGTGCCAGCAGTTCCCCGGAACAAGAGACCCAGTACTTC.

Within the sample, this clonotype is medium-sized. This sequence joins TRBV19 and TRBJ1-2; D gene unclear. V lost 5 bases, J lost 2 bases, and 6 bases lay in between. CDR3 size: 12 residues. The V gene's germline CDR1 is LNHDA and CDR2 SQIVND (reference sequence). In DNA, the CDR3 is TGTGCCAGTAGTTATGGGAACTATGGCTACACCTTC. As protein: CASSYGNYGYTF.

This clonotype qualifies as large. The chain combines TRBV25-1 with TRBJ1-2; weak D call: TRBD1 (5 bases). V lost 3 bases, J lost 6 bases, and 8 bases lay in between. CDR3 length: 12 amino acids. CDR1 MGHDK and CDR2 SYGVNS come from the germline V gene. CDR3 loop: CASSDQGDGYTF. In DNA form, the CDR3 reads TGTGCCAGCAGTGATCAGGGCGATGGCTACACCTTC.

By share of the sample, this clonotype is large. V is TRBV5-6 and J is TRBJ2-4; TRBD2 is a possible D gene (5 bases). Germline-derived CDR1 and CDR2 are SGHDT and YYEEEE. V lost 0 bases to trimming and J lost 8 bases, with 18 bases between them. The CDR3 is 16 residues long. Here the CDR3 DNA reads TGTGCCAGCAGCTTGGGGACGGGGTCCCTCGCGGACATTCAGTACTTC. It specifies CASSLGTGSLADIQYF.

This clonotype ranks as large. The rearrangement uses TRBV7-3 and TRBJ2-2; D is ambiguous. Trimming left V 2 bases short and J 6 bases short, with 7 bases between. CDR1 is SGHTA, CDR2 FQGTGA, per germline. This CDR3 has 13 residues. This CDR3 is CASSLGSAGELFF. CDR3 nucleotides: TGTGCCAGCAGCTTAGGCTCCGCCGGGGAGCTGTTTTTT.

Within the sample, this clonotype is medium-sized (0.01 to 0.1%). The chain carries TRBV7-9 and TRBJ2-5; tentatively, D is TRBD1 (5 bases). This CDR3 is 14 amino acids long. Germline CDR1 reads SEHNR; CDR2 reads FQNEAQ (reference sequence). Trimming left V 1 base short and J 5 bases short, with 11 bases between. Written as DNA, the CDR3 is TGTGCCAGCAGCTTAGTGGGCAGGGATGAGACCCAGTACTTC. This codes for CASSLVGRDETQYF.

This clonotype is termed medium-sized. CDR3 sequence (DNA): TGCAGCGTTGTGGGGGGCTCCTACAATGAGCAGTTCTTC. Translated, it gives CSVVGGSYNEQFF. This sequence joins TRBV29-1 and TRBJ2-1; a weak D match, TRBD2 (6 bases). The CDR3 runs 13 residues. V gave up 4 bases and J gave up 0 bases, with 7 bases separating them. Germline-derived CDR1 and CDR2 are SQVTM and ANQGSEA.

Judged by abundance, this clonotype is large (0.1 to 1%). The chain links TRBV24-1 to TRBJ2-2; tentatively, D is TRBD2 (5 bases). The CDR3 is 17 residues long. The ends were cut back, 2 bases at V and 2 bases at J, with 14 bases in the middle. CDR1 is KGHDR, CDR2 SFDVKD, per germline. CDR3 coding DNA: TGTGCCACCAGTGATTCTGCTCGGGGTCATAACACCGGGGAGCTGTTTTTT. This sequence encodes CATSDSARGHNTGELFF.

By share, this clonotype counts as medium-sized. The rearrangement uses TRBV27 and TRBJ1-1; D is perhaps TRBD1 (5 bases). The CDR3 loop spans 13 amino acids. CDR1 is MNHEY and CDR2 is SMNVEV in the germline V gene (reference sequence). Trimming pared 5 bases from V and 1 base from J, leaving 8 bases between. Written as DNA, the CDR3 is TGTGCCAGCAGTACCGGGGGGAACACTGAAGCTTTCTTT. Protein: CASSTGGNTEAFF.

In its sample, this clonotype is large. J is TRBJ2-2 and V is TRBV19; 14 bases line up with TRBD2. V lost 8 bases, J lost 5 bases, and 4 bases stayed unmatched. CDR1 and CDR2 from the germline V gene are LNHDA and SQIVND (reference sequence). This CDR3 has 15 amino acids. The CDR3, as DNA: TGTGCCAGTGGACTAGCGGGAGGCCGGACCGGGGAGCTGTTTTTT. Amino acids: CASGLAGGRTGELFF.

This clonotype ranks as medium-sized. The CDR3 DNA reads TGTGCCAGCAGCGTGAATGAGGGGGAGCAGTACTTC. As protein: CASSVNEGEQYF. The V and J genes are TRBV9 and TRBJ2-7; D may be TRBD1 or TRBD2 (5 bases each). Germline CDR1 and CDR2: SGDLS and YYNGEE. The CDR3 is made up of 12 amino acids. V lost 2 bases and J 7 bases, leaving 10 bases between the germline ends.